This T cell receptor beta chain came from a study of T cell responses to AZD1222 COVID-19 vaccine. Study results and limitations: Just five or six AZD1222 recipients tested seropositive at baseline. Spike-specific TCR breadth and depth were elevated following two AZD1222 doses. White British people made up most donors, females outnumbered males, and clonal diversity was possibly underestimated. Mapped onto spike, vaccine-associated CD4 TCRs spanned it and were dominant at 160-218 and 743-854.

The CDR3 is made up of 18 amino acids. V shed 5 bases and J shed 4 bases, with 26 bases lying between them. Germline-derived CDR1 and CDR2 are SGHRS and YFSETQ. Profiling relied on immunoSEQ multiplex PCR, and the TCRdb table lists in-frame clones only, not all of them. The sample records roughly 77,000 clones, over 75% being singletons. Comments on this clone: Its antigen is unidentified.

Sample: peripheral blood, taken on day 0 of MenACWY control vaccination. The receptor comes from an adult in good health. This rearrangement joins TRBV5-1 to TRBJ2-3; no reliable D call. The CDR3 coding sequence is TGCGCCAGCAGAGTGCTGAGGATAGACTCCCACCACGCAGATACGCAGTATTTT. Translating it yields CASRVLRIDSHHADTQYF.